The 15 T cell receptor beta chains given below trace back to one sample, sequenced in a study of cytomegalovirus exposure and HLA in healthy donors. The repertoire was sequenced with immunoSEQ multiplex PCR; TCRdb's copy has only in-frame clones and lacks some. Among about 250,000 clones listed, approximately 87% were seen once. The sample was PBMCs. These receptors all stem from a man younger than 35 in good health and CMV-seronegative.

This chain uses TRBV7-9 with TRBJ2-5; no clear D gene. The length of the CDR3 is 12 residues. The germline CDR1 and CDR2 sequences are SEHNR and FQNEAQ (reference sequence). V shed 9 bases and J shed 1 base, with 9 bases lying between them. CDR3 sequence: CASTAAQETQYF. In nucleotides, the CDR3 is TGTGCCAGTACCGCGGCCCAAGAGACCCAGTACTTC.

The CDR3 here is CASSFEQGINQPQHF. CDR3 nucleotides: TGTGCCAGTAGTTTCGAACAGGGTATCAATCAGCCCCAGCATTTT. This sequence joins TRBV19 and TRBJ1-5; perhaps TRBD1 as D (6 bases). V was trimmed by 5 bases and J by 3 bases, leaving 14 bases between them. The CDR3 runs to 15 residues. CDR1 is LNHDA, CDR2 SQIVND, per germline (reference sequence).

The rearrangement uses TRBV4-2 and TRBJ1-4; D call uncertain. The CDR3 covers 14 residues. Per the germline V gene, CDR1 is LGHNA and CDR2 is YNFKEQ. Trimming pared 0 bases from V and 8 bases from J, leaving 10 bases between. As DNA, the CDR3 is TGTGCCAGCAGCCAAGAGCCGGGAAGGGAAAAACTGTTTTTT. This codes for CASSQEPGREKLFF.

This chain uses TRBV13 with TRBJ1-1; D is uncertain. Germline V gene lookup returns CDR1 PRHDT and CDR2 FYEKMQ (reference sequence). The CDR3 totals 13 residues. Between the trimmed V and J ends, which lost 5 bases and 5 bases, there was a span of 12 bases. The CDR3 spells CASSRGKRTEAFF. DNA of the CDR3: TGTGCCAGCAGCCGCGGGAAAAGGACTGAAGCTTTCTTT.

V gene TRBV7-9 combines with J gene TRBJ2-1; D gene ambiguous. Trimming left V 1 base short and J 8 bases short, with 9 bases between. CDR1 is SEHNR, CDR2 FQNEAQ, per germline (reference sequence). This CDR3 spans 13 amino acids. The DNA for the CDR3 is TGTGCCAGCAGCTTAGAGCAGGCGTATGAGCAGTTCTTC. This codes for CASSLEQAYEQFF.

CDR3 nucleotide sequence: TGTGCCAGCACCCAACCCGACAGGCGGAGCAGGACCGACTATGGCTACACCTTC. Translation gives CASTQPDRRSRTDYGYTF. This chain uses TRBV2 with TRBJ1-2, with D perhaps TRBD1 (6 bases). CDR1 and CDR2 (germline): SNHLY, FYNNEI. Trimming left V 7 bases short and J 3 bases short, with 27 bases between. This CDR3 contains 18 residues.

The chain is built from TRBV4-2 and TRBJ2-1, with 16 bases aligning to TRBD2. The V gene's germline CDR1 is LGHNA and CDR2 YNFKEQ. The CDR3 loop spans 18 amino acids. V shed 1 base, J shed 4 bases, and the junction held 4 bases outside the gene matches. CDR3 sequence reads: CASSQVPGLAGGYNEQFF. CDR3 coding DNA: TGTGCCAGCAGCCAAGTGCCGGGACTAGCGGGGGGGTACAATGAGCAGTTCTTC.

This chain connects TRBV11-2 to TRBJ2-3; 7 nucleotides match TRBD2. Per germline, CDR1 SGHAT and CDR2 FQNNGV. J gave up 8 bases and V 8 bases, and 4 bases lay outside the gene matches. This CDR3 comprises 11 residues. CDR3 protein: CASWTGGTQYF. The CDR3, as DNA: TGTGCCAGCTGGACGGGGGGTACGCAGTATTTT.

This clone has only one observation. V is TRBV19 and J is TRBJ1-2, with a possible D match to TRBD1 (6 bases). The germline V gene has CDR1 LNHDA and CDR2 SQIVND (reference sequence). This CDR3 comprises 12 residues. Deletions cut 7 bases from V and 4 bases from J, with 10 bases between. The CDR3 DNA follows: TGTGCCAGTACGGGAGGGGGCTATGGCTACACCTTC. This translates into CASTGGGYGYTF.

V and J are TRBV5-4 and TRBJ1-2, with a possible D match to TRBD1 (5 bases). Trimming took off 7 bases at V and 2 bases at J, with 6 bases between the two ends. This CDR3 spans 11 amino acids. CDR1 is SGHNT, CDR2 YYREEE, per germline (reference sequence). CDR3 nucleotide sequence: TGTGCCAGCCGGGGGAACTATGGCTACACCTTC. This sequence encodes CASRGNYGYTF. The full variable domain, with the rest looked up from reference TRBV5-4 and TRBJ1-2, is ETGVTQSPTHLIKTRGQQVTLRCSSQSGHNTVSWYQQALGQGPQFIFQYYREEENGRGNFPPRFSGLQFPNYSSELNVNALELDDSALYLCASRGNYGYTFGSGTRLTVV.

The CDR3: CASQFNAGGAGGYTF. CDR3 DNA: TGTGCCAGCCAATTCAACGCGGGGGGCGCGGGTGGCTACACCTTC. The rearrangement uses TRBV28 and TRBJ1-2; tentative D call: TRBD1 (6 bases). The germline V gene encodes CDR1 MDHEN and CDR2 SYDVKM. Deletions cut 8 bases from V and 7 bases from J, with 23 bases between. This CDR3 is 15 amino acids long.

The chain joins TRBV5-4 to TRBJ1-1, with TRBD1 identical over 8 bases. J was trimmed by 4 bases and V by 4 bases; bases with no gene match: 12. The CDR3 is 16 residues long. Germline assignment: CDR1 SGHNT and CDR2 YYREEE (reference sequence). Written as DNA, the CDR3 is TGTGCCAGCAGCCTAGAGGACAGGGACCTTCGCACTGAAGCTTTCTTT. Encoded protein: CASSLEDRDLRTEAFF.

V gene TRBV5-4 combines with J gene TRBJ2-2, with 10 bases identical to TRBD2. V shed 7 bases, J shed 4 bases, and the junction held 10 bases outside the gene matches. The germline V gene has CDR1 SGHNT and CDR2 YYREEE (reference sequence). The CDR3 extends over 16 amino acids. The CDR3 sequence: CASAQGLAGATGELFF. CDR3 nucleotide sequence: TGTGCCAGCGCCCAGGGGCTAGCGGGGGCCACCGGGGAGCTGTTTTTT. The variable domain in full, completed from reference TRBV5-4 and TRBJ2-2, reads ETGVTQSPTHLIKTRGQQVTLRCSSQSGHNTVSWYQQALGQGPQFIFQYYREEENGRGNFPPRFSGLQFPNYSSELNVNALELDDSALYLCASAQGLAGATGELFFGEGSRLTVL.

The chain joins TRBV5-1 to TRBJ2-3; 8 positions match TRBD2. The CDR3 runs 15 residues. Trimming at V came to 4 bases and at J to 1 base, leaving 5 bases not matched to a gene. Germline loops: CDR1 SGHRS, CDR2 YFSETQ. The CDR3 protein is CASSISGVRTDTQYF. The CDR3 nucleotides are TGCGCCAGCAGCATTAGCGGGGTCCGCACAGATACGCAGTATTTT.

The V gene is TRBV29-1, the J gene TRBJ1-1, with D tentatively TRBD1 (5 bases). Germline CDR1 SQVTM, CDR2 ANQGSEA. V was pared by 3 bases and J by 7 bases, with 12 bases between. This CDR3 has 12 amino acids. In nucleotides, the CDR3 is TGCAGCGTTGATCCAGGGCCGGATGAAGCTTTCTTT. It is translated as CSVDPGPDEAFF.